Listed here are 27 T cell receptor beta chains from one sample, sequenced in a study of T cell responses to AZD1222 COVID-19 vaccine. Measured with immunoSEQ multiplex PCR; TCRdb has only the in-frame clones, and not every one. The table includes roughly 130,000 clones, about 82% detected once. The sample here was peripheral blood, taken on day 0 of AZD1222 vaccination. Receptor source: an adult in good health.

The CDR3 DNA sequence: TGTGCCTGGAGCTTTAGGGGGGATCAGCCCCAGCATTTT. This sequence encodes CAWSFRGDQPQHF. This sequence joins TRBV30 and TRBJ1-5; D perhaps matches TRBD1 (6 bases). The germline gives CDR1 GTSNPN, CDR2 SVGIG (reference sequence). V was pared by 3 bases and J by 5 bases, with 11 bases between. The CDR3 is made up of 13 amino acids.

Ten or more counts support this clone. The V call is TRBV30, the J call TRBJ1-6; D is unresolved. The CDR3 loop spans 15 amino acids. V lost 4 bases, J lost 9 bases, and 19 bases lay in between. Germline CDR1 and CDR2: GTSNPN and SVGIG (reference sequence). The CDR3 protein is CAWTPNGMSASPLHF. The CDR3 nucleotides are TGTGCCTGGACCCCGAACGGGATGTCGGCTTCACCCCTCCACTTT.

This chain joins TRBV2 and TRBJ1-4, with 9 bases matching TRBD1. The trim removed 8 bases at V and 7 bases at J, leaving 8 bases unmatched. Germline V lookup: CDR1 SNHLY, CDR2 FYNNEI. This CDR3 region has 14 residues. The CDR3 spells CASLPGQGGEKLFF. The CDR3, as DNA: TGTGCCAGCCTGCCGGGACAGGGAGGTGAAAAACTGTTTTTT.

V gene TRBV7-2 combines with J gene TRBJ2-4, with 8 bases identical to TRBD1. Trimming at V came to 5 bases and at J to 6 bases, leaving 3 bases not matched to a gene. Per germline, CDR1 SGHTA and CDR2 FQGNSA. The CDR3 covers 13 residues. The CDR3, as DNA: TGTGCCAGCAGCCCCGGACAGGGAAACATTCAGTACTTC. It yields the protein CASSPGQGNIQYF.

This chain joins TRBV5-1 and TRBJ1-3, with 7 bases identical to TRBD1. CDR3 length: 15 residues. After removal of 4 bases from V and 0 bases from J, the junction contained 4 bases not matched to a gene. Germline CDR1 and CDR2: SGHRS and YFSETQ. The CDR3 protein is CASSVGTASGNTIYF. The CDR3 bases are TGCGCCAGCAGCGTGGGGACAGCCTCTGGAAACACCATATATTTT.

This clone was seen only a few times. The sample holds other DNA sequences that translate to the same CDR3. The chain combines TRBV5-1 with TRBJ2-1; no clear D gene. Germline loops: CDR1 SGHRS, CDR2 YFSETQ. This CDR3 region has 16 residues. Trimming stripped 0 bases from V and 0 bases from J, with 10 bases between. CDR3 residues: CASSLVPGSSYNEQFF. Here the CDR3 DNA reads TGCGCCAGCAGCTTGGTTCCAGGTAGCTCCTACAATGAGCAGTTCTTC.

This clone was picked up one time. The chain employs TRBV19 and TRBJ2-7; D might be TRBD2 (5 bases). The CDR3 runs to 11 residues. The germline V gene has CDR1 LNHDA and CDR2 SQIVND (reference sequence). CDR3 sequence: CAVRDTYEQYF. In DNA form, the CDR3 reads TGTGCGGTGAGGGATACCTACGAGCAGTACTTC.

This CDR3 is CASSLEDRGGQYF. CDR3 nucleotides: TGTGCCAGCAGCTTAGAGGACAGGGGCGGGCAGTATTTT. The chain joins TRBV7-9 to TRBJ2-3; 9 bases are shared with TRBD1. CDR1 is SEHNR and CDR2 is FQNEAQ in the germline V gene (reference sequence). The V and J ends lost 1 base and 11 bases, in that order; junction bases with no gene match: 4. The CDR3 loop spans 13 amino acids.

This sequence joins TRBV28 and TRBJ2-7; perhaps TRBD2 as D (6 bases). V lost 7 bases and J 0 bases, leaving 16 bases between the germline ends. Germline values: CDR1 MDHEN, CDR2 SYDVKM. The CDR3 runs 15 residues. The CDR3 is CASNSAGLTSYEQYF. The CDR3 DNA follows: TGTGCCAGCAATAGTGCGGGACTCACCTCCTACGAGCAGTACTTC.

V and J are TRBV12-3 or TRBV12-4 and TRBJ1-2; the D is unclear. Between the trimmed V and J ends, which lost 1 base and 5 bases, there was a span of 5 bases. This CDR3 region has 12 residues. CDR3: CASSLVRYGYTF. Here the CDR3 DNA reads TGTGCCAGCAGTTTAGTGAGGTATGGCTACACCTTC.

The chain joins TRBV18 to TRBJ1-5, with 7 bases fitting TRBD1. Germline V gene data show CDR1 as KGHSH and CDR2 as LQKENI. With 6 bases clipped from V and 2 bases from J, the junction kept 10 bases outside the gene matches. This CDR3 is 16 amino acids long. CDR3 nucleotides: TGTGCCAGCTCCCAACAGGGGTTTGCGGGCAATCAGCCCCAGCATTTT. Its translation is CASSQQGFAGNQPQHF. Full variable domain (missing parts from reference TRBV18 and TRBJ1-5): NAGVMQNPRHLVRRRGQEARLRCSPMKGHSHVYWYRQLPEEGLKFMVYLQKENIIDESGMPKERFSAEFPKEGPSILRIQQVVRGDSAAYFCASSQQGFAGNQPQHFGDGTRLSIL.

V gene TRBV11-2 combines with J gene TRBJ2-7; TRBD2 aligns across 10 bases. The CDR3 runs 18 residues. Germline assignment: CDR1 SGHAT and CDR2 FQNNGV. Unmatched junction bases numbered 12, after V lost 3 bases and J lost 1 base. CDR3 sequence: CASSFRSSGGGQSYEQYF. CDR3 coding DNA: TGTGCCAGCAGCTTTCGATCTAGCGGGGGAGGTCAGTCCTACGAGCAGTACTTC. Using reference TRBV11-2 and TRBJ2-7 for the parts outside the CDR3, the full variable domain is EAGVAQSPRYKIIEKRQSVAFWCNPISGHATLYWYQQILGQGPKLLIQFQNNGVVDDSQLPKDRFSAERLKGVDSTLKIQPAKLEDSAVYLCASSFRSSGGGQSYEQYFGPGTRLTVT.

The gene calls are TRBV3-1 (or the pseudogene TRBV3-2) and TRBJ1-2, with D unresolved. This CDR3 comprises 15 residues. The germline V and J ends were trimmed by 0 bases and 8 bases, with 16 bases remaining between them. CDR1 is LGHDT and CDR2 is YNNKEL in the germline V gene (reference sequence). CDR3 loop: CASSQDDGRVDGYTF. The CDR3, as DNA: TGTGCCAGCAGCCAAGATGACGGCCGGGTAGACGGCTACACCTTC.

The genes are TRBV7-6 and TRBJ1-2; D remains ambiguous. V lost 3 bases to trimming and J lost 8 bases, with 7 bases between them. Germline V gene sequence: CDR1 SGHVS, CDR2 FNYEAQ. The CDR3 extends over 11 amino acids. For the CDR3, the DNA is TGTGCCAGCAGCTTGGCGGGGGGCTACACCTTC. Protein product: CASSLAGGYTF.

The chain joins TRBV30 to TRBJ2-2; D gene uncertain. The CDR3 covers 14 residues. The germline CDR1 and CDR2 sequences are GTSNPN and SVGIG (reference sequence). V lost 4 bases, J lost 0 bases, and 9 bases lay in between. CDR3: CAWNFGPNTGELFF. The CDR3 nucleotides are TGTGCCTGGAACTTCGGGCCGAACACCGGGGAGCTGTTTTTT.

The J gene is TRBJ1-2, the V gene TRBV10-3; possible D gene TRBD1, 6 bases. Germline CDR1 ENHRY, CDR2 SYGVKD. V lost 2 bases and J 7 bases, leaving 17 bases between the germline ends. The CDR3 length is 15 residues. CDR3: CAISESGGGAGGYTF. The CDR3 DNA reads as TGTGCCATCAGTGAGAGCGGGGGGGGCGCCGGTGGCTACACCTTC.

This chain joins TRBV21-1 and TRBJ2-1; TRBD1 is taken as the D call from the table, unchecked against the DNA. TRBV21-1 is a recognized pseudogene. This CDR3 is 14 amino acids long. CDR3 sequence (DNA): TGTGCCAGCAGTGGACAGGGGGTAAACAATGAGCAGTTCTTC. This sequence encodes CASSGQGVNNEQFF.

The genes are TRBV5-4 and TRBJ2-7, with D tentatively TRBD1 (6 bases). The V gene's germline CDR1 is SGHNT and CDR2 YYREEE (reference sequence). V dropped 7 bases and J dropped 3 bases, with 14 bases sitting between them. The CDR3 is 13 amino acids. The CDR3 DNA sequence: TGTGCCAGCTACCAGATAGGGGGCTACGAGCAGTACTTC. Translation: CASYQIGGYEQYF.

The genes are TRBV7-2 and TRBJ2-3; no reliable D call. V shed 4 bases and J shed 0 bases, with 5 bases lying between them. The CDR3 loop spans 13 amino acids. CDR1 is SGHTA, CDR2 FQGNSA, per germline. The CDR3 here is CASSSPSTDTQYF. CDR3 coding DNA: TGTGCCAGCAGCTCACCAAGCACAGATACGCAGTATTTT.

CDR3 DNA: TGTGCCACCAGTGATGACATGACAAAGAACACCGGGGAGCTGTTTTTT. Its protein is CATSDDMTKNTGELFF. V gene TRBV24-1 combines with J gene TRBJ2-2, with D unclear. Trimming shortened V by 3 bases and J by 1 base, and 11 bases separated the two germline ends. Germline V lookup: CDR1 KGHDR, CDR2 SFDVKD. The length of the CDR3 is 16 residues.

The chain employs TRBV4-1 and TRBJ2-1; D unclear. CDR1 and CDR2 from the germline V gene are MGHRA and YSYEKL. V was pared by 6 bases and J by 7 bases, with 10 bases between. The CDR3 extends over 12 amino acids. This CDR3 is CASRGSTNEQFF. DNA for the CDR3: TGCGCCAGCAGGGGTTCTACAAATGAGCAGTTCTTC.

The chain carries TRBV15 and TRBJ2-1; TRBD2 agrees at 9 bases. The length of the CDR3 is 16 residues. Losses at the gene ends were 0 bases for V and 3 bases for J; bases not matched to a gene: 3. Germline assignment: CDR1 LNHNV and CDR2 YYDKDF (reference sequence). CDR3 in amino acids: CATSRDWTSDYNEQFF. The CDR3 coding sequence is TGTGCCACCAGCAGAGATTGGACTAGCGACTACAATGAGCAGTTCTTC.

The chain uses TRBV5-1 and TRBJ2-7; 9 bases are a match to TRBD1. In germline, CDR1 is SGHRS, CDR2 YFSETQ. Germline trimming cut 4 bases from V and 3 bases from J; bases unmatched to any gene: 11. The CDR3 is 16 amino acids. CDR3 DNA: TGCGCCAGCAGCCCCTCCCGGGACAGGGACCTCTACGAGCAGTACTTC. This codes for CASSPSRDRDLYEQYF.

This chain joins TRBV7-9 and TRBJ2-5; D may correspond to TRBD1 or TRBD2 (5 bases each). This CDR3 is built from 13 residues. Trimming cost V 1 base and J 5 bases, with 8 bases left between them. Looked up from germline, CDR1 is SEHNR and CDR2 is FQNEAQ (reference sequence). DNA of the CDR3: TGTGCCAGCAGCTTAGTCGGGACGGAGACCCAGTACTTC. It yields the protein CASSLVGTETQYF.

The chain couples TRBV2 to TRBJ2-5, with D possibly matching TRBD2 (6 bases). In germline, CDR1 is SNHLY, CDR2 FYNNEI. The CDR3 spans 14 residues. The V end lost 5 bases, the J end lost 1 base, and 11 bases lay between the germline ends. The DNA of the CDR3 is TGTGCCAGCAGTCGAGGAGGGAGCCAAGAGACCCAGTACTTC. Translating it yields CASSRGGSQETQYF.

The chain recombines TRBV2 with TRBJ2-3, with unresolved D. Trimming took off 6 bases at V and 6 bases at J, with 13 bases between the two ends. Germline V gives CDR1 SNHLY, CDR2 FYNNEI. This CDR3 region has 13 residues. The CDR3 bases are TGTGCCAGCAGACGTAGTGATGGGGATACGCAGTATTTT. It encodes CASRRSDGDTQYF.

The gene calls are TRBV3-1 (or the pseudogene TRBV3-2) and TRBJ2-7; 12 nucleotides agree with TRBD1. Trimming at V came to 4 bases and at J to 5 bases, leaving 3 bases not matched to a gene. The CDR3 loop spans 14 amino acids. Germline V gene sequence: CDR1 LGHDT, CDR2 YNNKEL (reference sequence). The chain's CDR3 is CASSLGTGGDEQYF. The CDR3 nucleotides read TGTGCCAGCAGCCTTGGGACAGGGGGCGACGAGCAGTACTTC.